The TCR beta chain described here comes from a study of shared clonotypes between healthy human individuals. Terminally differentiated effector memory CD45RA+ cells were left out of the naive CD8 fraction, which was CD45RO-negative and positively selected for CCR7. CDR3 length: 14 residues. The germline CDR1 and CDR2 sequences are SGHRS and YFSETQ. Trimming removed 1 base at V and 5 bases at J, with 12 bases between. A note on this clone: Its matching antigen is unknown.

Notes on the study in general: The expectation was that sequencing depth would affect clonotype sharing among donors. The naive CD4 repertoires of a handful of donors were compared, and about 5% of clonotypes were shared. Memory subsets generally showed lower estimated richness than naive subsets.

Produced via immunoSEQ multiplex PCR; TCRdb's table is partial and in-frame only. This sample carries 1.5 million to 2.5 million clones, around 96% of them seen once, and the ten largest clones take under 1.5%. Specimen: naive CD8+ T cells sorted from blood. The receptor was isolated from a man younger than 30 in good health. This rearrangement joins TRBV5-1 to TRBJ1-1; the D is unclear. CDR3 sequence reads: CASSLFGQWTEAFF. In DNA, the CDR3 is TGCGCCAGCAGCTTGTTTGGCCAGTGGACTGAAGCTTTCTTT.